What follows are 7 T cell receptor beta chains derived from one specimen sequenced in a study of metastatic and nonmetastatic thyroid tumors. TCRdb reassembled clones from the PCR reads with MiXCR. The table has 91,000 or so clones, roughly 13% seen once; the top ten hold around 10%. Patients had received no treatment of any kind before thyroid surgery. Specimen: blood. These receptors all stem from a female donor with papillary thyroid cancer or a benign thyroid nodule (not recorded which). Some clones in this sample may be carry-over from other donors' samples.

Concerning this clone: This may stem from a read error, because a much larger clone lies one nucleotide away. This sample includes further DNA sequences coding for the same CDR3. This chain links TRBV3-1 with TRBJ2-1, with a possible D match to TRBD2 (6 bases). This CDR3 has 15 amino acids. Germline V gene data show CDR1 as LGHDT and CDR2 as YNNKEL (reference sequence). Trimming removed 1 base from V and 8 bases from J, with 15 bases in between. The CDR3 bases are TGTGCCAGCAGCCAAGCGGGGGTGCTTATCCATGAGCAGTTCTTC. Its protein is CASSQAGVLIHEQFF.

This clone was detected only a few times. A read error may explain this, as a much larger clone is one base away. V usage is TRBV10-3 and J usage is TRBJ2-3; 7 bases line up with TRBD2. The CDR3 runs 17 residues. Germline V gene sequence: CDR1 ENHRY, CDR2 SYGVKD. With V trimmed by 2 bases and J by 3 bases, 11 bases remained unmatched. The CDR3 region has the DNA TGTGCCATCAGTGAGCCTGTCGGACTAGAGGGAACAGATACGCAGTATTTT. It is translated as CAISEPVGLEGTDTQYF.

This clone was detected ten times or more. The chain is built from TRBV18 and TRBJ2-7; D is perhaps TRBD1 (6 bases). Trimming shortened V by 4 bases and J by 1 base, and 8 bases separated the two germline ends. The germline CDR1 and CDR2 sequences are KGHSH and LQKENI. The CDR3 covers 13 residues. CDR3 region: CASSQGESYEQYF. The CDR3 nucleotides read TGTGCCAGCTCACAGGGGGAGTCCTACGAGCAGTACTTC.

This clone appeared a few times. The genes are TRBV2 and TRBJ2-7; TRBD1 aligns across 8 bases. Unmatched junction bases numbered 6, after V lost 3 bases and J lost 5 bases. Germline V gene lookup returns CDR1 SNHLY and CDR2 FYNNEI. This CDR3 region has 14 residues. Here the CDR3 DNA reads TGTGCCAGCAGTGATGGCAGGGGGCCCCACGAGCAGTACTTC. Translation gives CASSDGRGPHEQYF.

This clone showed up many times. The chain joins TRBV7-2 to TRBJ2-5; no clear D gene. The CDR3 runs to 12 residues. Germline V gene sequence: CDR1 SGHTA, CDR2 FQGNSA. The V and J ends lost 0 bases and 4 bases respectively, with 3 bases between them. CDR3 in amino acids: CASSLASETQYF. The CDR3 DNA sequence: TGTGCCAGCAGCTTAGCCTCAGAGACCCAGTACTTC.

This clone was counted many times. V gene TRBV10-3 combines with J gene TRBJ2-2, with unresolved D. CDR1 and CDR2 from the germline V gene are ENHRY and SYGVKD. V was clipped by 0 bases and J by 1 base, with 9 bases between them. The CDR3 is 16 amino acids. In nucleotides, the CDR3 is TGTGCCATCAGTGAGTCGCATAACCTGAACACCGGGGAGCTGTTTTTT. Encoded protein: CAISESHNLNTGELFF.

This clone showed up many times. The CDR3 nucleotides read TGTGCCAGCATTAGAGATAGTAGACTGGCAGTTGGCACGCAGTATTTT. This gives the protein CASIRDSRLAVGTQYF. The chain carries TRBV7-2 and TRBJ2-3; D not resolved. The CDR3 extends over 16 amino acids. Trimming pared 7 bases from V and 9 bases from J, leaving 26 bases between. Germline values: CDR1 SGHTA, CDR2 FQGNSA.